This T cell receptor (beta chain) comes out of a study of shared clonotypes between healthy human individuals. In the original analysis: Junction-only immunoSEQ sequences carried no quality scores, so filtering differed. Assay: immunoSEQ multiplex PCR; the TCRdb copy retains only in-frame clones and omits some. V and J calls and clone size follow that table, whereas D and trimming were derived from the DNA. This sample has roughly 2.2 million clones, with 85% to 95% found just once. Into CD45RA+ naive and CD45RA-negative memory subsets, the CD4+ cells were split. General study results and limits: A handful of donors showed sharing of around 5% of naive CD4 clonotypes. Even with large depth, rarefaction showed that sorted-subset sequencing was incomplete.

The CDR3 contains 14 residues. The germline CDR1 and CDR2 sequences are SGHRS and YFSETQ. The V end lost 4 bases, the J end lost 7 bases, and 15 bases lay between the germline ends. To note about this clone: Its target is unknown.

The source of this sequence is a man aged 18 to 29 in good health. Some clones in this sample may be carry-over from other donors' samples. Sequenced material: naive CD4+ T cells from PBMCs. Subset noted: CD45RA+ positively selected. This chain joins TRBV5-1 and TRBJ2-1; D is perhaps TRBD2 (5 bases). The CDR3 sequence is CASSLTLEPNEQFF. CDR3 DNA sequence: TGCGCCAGCAGCCTAACACTAGAGCCGAATGAGCAGTTCTTC.